These 5 T cell receptor beta chains were all obtained from the same sample, sequenced in a study of blood T cell repertoires in COVID-19. The protocol was immunoSEQ multiplex PCR, while the TCRdb copy is restricted to in-frame clones and leaves out a portion. The sample consists of just over 150,000 clones, 85% to 90% of them appearing once. The material sequenced was peripheral blood. Receptor source: a woman between 40 and 55 years old with acute or convalescent COVID-19.

This clone has more than one count but fewer than ten. The chain couples TRBV9 to TRBJ1-5; possible D gene TRBD1, 6 bases. From germline, CDR1 is SGDLS and CDR2 YYNGEE. The V gene lost 3 bases and the J gene lost 1 base, with 11 bases spanning the gap. This CDR3 contains 15 residues. In nucleotides, the CDR3 is TGTGCCAGCAGCGCTGGGGGCGGGAGCAATCAGCCCCAGCATTTT. Encoded protein: CASSAGGGSNQPQHF.

The V call is TRBV27, the J call TRBJ1-5, with 10 bases aligning to TRBD1. The junction had 6 bases not matched to a gene; V was cut back by 8 bases and J by 2 bases. The germline gives CDR1 MNHEY, CDR2 SMNVEV (reference sequence). The CDR3 extends over 15 amino acids. CDR3 in amino acids: CASRQGAGGNQPQHF. The DNA for the CDR3 is TGTGCCAGCCGACAGGGGGCAGGGGGCAATCAGCCCCAGCATTTT.

V gene TRBV25-1 combines with J gene TRBJ1-4; 7 bases agree with TRBD1. Losses at the gene ends were 3 bases for V and 3 bases for J; bases not matched to a gene: 4. Germline values: CDR1 MGHDK, CDR2 SYGVNS. The CDR3 is 15 residues long. CDR3 in DNA: TGTGCCAGCAGTGAGGGGACAGCAGCTAATGAAAAACTGTTTTTT. This translates into CASSEGTAANEKLFF.

The chain has TRBV11-1 and TRBJ2-1, with TRBD2 matching 7 bases. CDR3 length equals 16 residues. Germline-derived CDR1 and CDR2 are SGHAT and FQDESV (reference sequence). Trimming cost V 5 bases and J 1 base; bases outside gene matches: 8. The CDR3 region is CASSPGLGRSYNEQFF. CDR3 nucleotide sequence: TGTGCCAGCAGCCCTGGACTAGGGAGGTCCTACAATGAGCAGTTCTTC.

V usage is TRBV7-2 and J usage is TRBJ2-7; 9 bases agree with TRBD2. Trimming at V came to 1 base and at J to 6 bases, leaving 4 bases not matched to a gene. This CDR3 is 14 amino acids long. Germline V CDR1 and CDR2: SGHTA, FQGNSA. CDR3 in amino acids: CASSLGAGGSEQYF. The CDR3, as DNA: TGTGCCAGCAGCTTAGGAGCGGGGGGTTCCGAGCAGTACTTC.